This T cell receptor beta chain was profiled in a study of OX40 agonist ivuxolimab in advanced cancers. Study overall: Age averaged around 60 years (range roughly 20 to 90), and 82.7% were male. There were three patients with partial responses, one having hepatocellular carcinoma and two cutaneous melanoma. The study's findings and limits: CD4+ and CD8+ blood T cells expanded clonally by week 6 at 0.1 to 3.0 mg/kg.

The table came from immunoSEQ multiplex PCR; TCRdb's copy has only in-frame clones and leaves some out. This sample has 65,000 to 95,000 clones, with more than 75% found just once. Unmatched junction bases numbered 11, after V lost 5 bases and J lost 8 bases. CDR1 and CDR2 from the germline V gene are SGHNT and YENEEA. The CDR3 covers 15 residues. Concerning this clone: The antigen is undetermined.

The source was CD4+ or CD8+ T cells sorted from blood, collected in a trial of the OX40 agonist ivuxolimab. The sequence was obtained from an adult with an advanced solid tumor such as melanoma, head and neck, liver or kidney cancer. The rearrangement uses TRBV11-3 and TRBJ1-1; TRBD1 aligns across 10 bases. The CDR3 reads CASSPADRGTTEAFF. Here the CDR3 DNA reads TGTGCCAGCAGCCCCGCGGACAGGGGGACAACGGAAGCTTTCTTT.